Included here is one T cell receptor (beta chain) sequence, with context. The CDR3 runs to 14 residues. V lost 6 bases, J lost 5 bases, and 16 bases lay in between. The V gene's germline CDR1 is SNHLY and CDR2 FYNNEI. This entry belongs to a study of blood T cell repertoires in COVID-19. Study overall: Samples of COVID-19 (acute and convalescent) were obtained from the United States, Italy and Spain. Sample material is recorded as cDNA or gDNA derived from T cells, B-cell-depleted T cells, or PBMCs.

In the authors' methods: The assay estimated nucleated cells by amplifying reference gene primers. Data came from immunoSEQ multiplex PCR; TCRdb stores just in-frame clones and leaves some out. That table furnishes V, J and clone size, whereas the DNA furnished D and trimming. The sample has 35,000 to 50,000 clones; 87% are singletons. The rearrangement joins TRBV2 to TRBJ2-5; D gene uncertain. The TCR originated in a man aged 55 to 70 with acute or convalescent COVID-19. Sequenced material: peripheral blood. The DNA for the CDR3 is TGTGCCAGCAGCCGCGACACTGCTCGGGAGACCCAGTACTTC. This translates into CASSRDTARETQYF.